Below are 7 T cell receptor beta chains sequenced from a single sample in a study of low-dose radiotherapy and immunotherapy resistance in tumors. Primers targeting TRAV and TRBV primed first-strand cDNA, covering alpha and beta chains. PCR amplification of the TCRs was performed with Phusion for 15 to 25 PCR cycles, and it relied on a constant-region primer together with a V-primer adapter. In TCRdb, the reads were re-called with MiXCR into one record per CDR3 protein. Of about 10,000 distinct CDR3 sequences listed, over 55% are singletons. The receptors stem from a human donor with advanced metastatic prostate, ovarian, gallbladder or colorectal cancer (not recorded which). This table probably holds off-target reads from a library built for another chain.

The gene calls are TRBV7-8 and TRBJ1-1; D call uncertain. The CDR3 totals 14 residues. V lost 2 bases to trimming and J lost 5 bases, with 12 bases between them. Germline CDR1 reads SGHVS; CDR2 reads FQNEAQ. CDR3: CASSLNPGYTEAFF. Written as DNA, the CDR3 is TGTGCCAGCAGCTTAAATCCAGGCTATACTGAAGCTTTCTTT.

The rearrangement joins TRBV11-3 to TRBJ1-1; D gene uncertain. Trimming removed 0 bases from V and 0 bases from J, with 8 bases in between. Germline CDR1 and CDR2: SGHNT and YENEEA. The CDR3 length is 15 residues. CDR3 in amino acids: CASSLDEGLNTEAFF. The CDR3, as DNA: TGTGCCAGCAGCTTAGATGAAGGTCTGAACACTGAAGCTTTCTTT. The variable domain in full, with the rest retrieved from reference TRBV11-3 and TRBJ1-1, is EAGVVQSPRYKIIEKKQPVAFWCNPISGHNTLYWYLQNLGQGPELLIRYENEEAVDDSQLPKDRFSAERLKGVDSTLKIQPAELGDSAVYLCASSLDEGLNTEAFFGQGTRLTVV.

This sequence joins TRBV11-3 and TRBJ2-1; D assignment may be TRBD1 or TRBD2 (5 bases each). Trimming left V 1 base short and J 5 bases short, with 6 bases between. The CDR3 consists of 13 residues. The V gene's germline CDR1 is SGHNT and CDR2 YENEEA. In nucleotides, the CDR3 is TGTGCCAGCAGCTTAGTGGGGGACAATGAGCAGTTCTTC. Protein: CASSLVGDNEQFF. The entire variable domain, with the rest obtained from reference TRBV11-3 and TRBJ2-1, is as follows: EAGVVQSPRYKIIEKKQPVAFWCNPISGHNTLYWYLQNLGQGPELLIRYENEEAVDDSQLPKDRFSAERLKGVDSTLKIQPAELGDSAVYLCASSLVGDNEQFFGPGTRLTVL.

The chain links TRBV5-1 to TRBJ2-7, with D perhaps TRBD1 (6 bases). The germline gives CDR1 SGHRS, CDR2 YFSETQ. The CDR3 has 14 residues. V was pared by 6 bases and J by 1 base, with 14 bases between. This CDR3 reads CASKVGDKSYEQYF. CDR3 in DNA: TGCGCCAGCAAGGTCGGGGACAAGTCCTACGAGCAGTACTTC.

V is TRBV2 and J is TRBJ1-1; D unclear. Germline CDR1 SNHLY, CDR2 FYNNEI. V was pared by 1 base and J by 5 bases, with 14 bases between. The CDR3 covers 15 residues. The chain's CDR3 is CASSEGYGIGTEAFF. In DNA, the CDR3 is TGTGCCAGCAGTGAAGGCTACGGCATCGGTACTGAAGCTTTCTTT.

V usage is TRBV28 and J usage is TRBJ2-3; D is undetermined. The CDR3 length is 14 residues. Germline CDR1 is MDHEN and CDR2 is SYDVKM. V was cut by 5 bases and J by 6 bases, with 15 bases left in between. CDR3 loop: CASSPYPLKDTQYF. The CDR3 bases are TGTGCCAGCAGTCCGTACCCGTTAAAGGATACGCAGTATTTT.

This clonotype showed up just a few times. The genes are TRBV14 and TRBJ1-3; no firm D call. Germline lookup yields CDR1 SGHDN and CDR2 FVKESK. V was shortened by 0 bases and J by 0 bases, with 12 bases between the two germline ends. The CDR3 runs to 17 residues. CDR3 loop: CASSQDRDFDSGNTIYF. CDR3 in DNA: TGTGCCAGCAGCCAAGATAGAGATTTCGACTCTGGAAACACCATATATTTT. Full variable domain (missing parts from reference TRBV14 and TRBJ1-3): EAGVTQFPSHSVIEKGQTVTLRCDPISGHDNLYWYRRVMGKEIKFLLHFVKESKQDESGMPNNRFLAERTGGTYSTLKVQPAELEDSGVYFCASSQDRDFDSGNTIYFGEGSWLTVV.